This entry lists 2 T cell receptor beta chains sequenced from one sample in a study of blood T cell repertoires in COVID-19. Sequencing used immunoSEQ multiplex PCR; TCRdb keeps in-frame clones, though not all of them. The sample holds over 150,000 clones, more than 65% seen once. The source material was peripheral blood. The receptor source for this set is an elderly woman with active or convalescent COVID-19.

The chain is built from TRBV7-6 and TRBJ2-1, with 9 bases identical to TRBD1. With 5 bases clipped from V and 1 base from J, the junction kept 3 bases outside the gene matches. CDR3 length equals 15 residues. Germline CDR1 is SGHVS and CDR2 is FNYEAQ. The CDR3 coding sequence is TGTGCCAGCAGCACGACAGGGGGGTCCTACAATGAGCAGTTCTTC. It is translated as CASSTTGGSYNEQFF.

The chain combines TRBV5-1 with TRBJ2-3; no clear D gene. Germline-derived CDR1 and CDR2 are SGHRS and YFSETQ. V dropped 4 bases and J dropped 0 bases, with 6 bases sitting between them. The CDR3 loop spans 13 amino acids. Here the CDR3 reads CASSVTSTDTQYF. The CDR3 DNA reads as TGCGCCAGCAGCGTCACTAGCACAGATACGCAGTATTTT.